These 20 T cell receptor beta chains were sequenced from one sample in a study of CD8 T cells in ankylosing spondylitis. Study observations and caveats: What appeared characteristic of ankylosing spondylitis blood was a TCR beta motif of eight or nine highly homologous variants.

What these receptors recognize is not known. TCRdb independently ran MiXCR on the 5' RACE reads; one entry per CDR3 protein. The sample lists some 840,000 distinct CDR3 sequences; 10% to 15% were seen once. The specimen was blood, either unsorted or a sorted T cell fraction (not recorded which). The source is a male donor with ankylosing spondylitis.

The CDR3: CAISAGLLAGEETQYF. The CDR3 DNA is TGTGCCATCAGTGCAGGCTTACTAGCGGGGGAGGAGACCCAGTACTTC. This chain links TRBV10-3 with TRBJ2-5; 11 positions agree with TRBD2. J lost 5 bases, V lost 4 bases, and 9 bases had no gene match. CDR1 is ENHRY, CDR2 SYGVKD, per germline. The CDR3 contains 16 residues.

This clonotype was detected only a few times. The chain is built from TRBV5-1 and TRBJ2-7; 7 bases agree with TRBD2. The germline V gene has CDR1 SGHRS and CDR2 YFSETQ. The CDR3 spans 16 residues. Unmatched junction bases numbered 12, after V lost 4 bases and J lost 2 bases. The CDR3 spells CASSPGGWAGAYEQYF. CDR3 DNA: TGCGCCAGCAGCCCGGGGGGATGGGCAGGAGCCTACGAGCAGTACTTC.

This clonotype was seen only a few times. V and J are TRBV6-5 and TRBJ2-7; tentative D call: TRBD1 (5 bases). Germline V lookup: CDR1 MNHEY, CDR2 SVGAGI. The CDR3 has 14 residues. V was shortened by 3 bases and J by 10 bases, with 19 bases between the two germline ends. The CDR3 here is CASSYLGEGLDQYF. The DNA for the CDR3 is TGTGCCAGCAGTTATTTAGGGGAAGGGTTAGATCAGTACTTC.

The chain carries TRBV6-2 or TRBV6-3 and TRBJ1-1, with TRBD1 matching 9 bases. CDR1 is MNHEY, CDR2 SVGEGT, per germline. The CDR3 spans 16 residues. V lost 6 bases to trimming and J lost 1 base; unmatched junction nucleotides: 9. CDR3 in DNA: TGTGCCAGCAGCCATACAGGGGGCGCAGGGAACACTGAAGCTTTCTTT. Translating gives CASSHTGGAGNTEAFF.

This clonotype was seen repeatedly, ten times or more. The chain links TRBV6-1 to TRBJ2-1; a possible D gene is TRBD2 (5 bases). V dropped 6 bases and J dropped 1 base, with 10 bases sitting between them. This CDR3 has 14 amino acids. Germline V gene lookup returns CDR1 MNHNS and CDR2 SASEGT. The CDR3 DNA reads TGTGCCAGCAGGGCGGGCGGGTCCTACAATGAGCAGTTCTTC. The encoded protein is CASRAGGSYNEQFF.

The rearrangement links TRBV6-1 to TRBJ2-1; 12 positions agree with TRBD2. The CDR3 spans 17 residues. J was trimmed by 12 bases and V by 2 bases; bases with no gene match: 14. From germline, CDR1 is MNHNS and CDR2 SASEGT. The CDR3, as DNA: TGTGCCAGCAGTGAAATGGACGGAGGACTAGCGGGAAGGAGGCAGTTCTTC. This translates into CASSEMDGGLAGRRQFF.

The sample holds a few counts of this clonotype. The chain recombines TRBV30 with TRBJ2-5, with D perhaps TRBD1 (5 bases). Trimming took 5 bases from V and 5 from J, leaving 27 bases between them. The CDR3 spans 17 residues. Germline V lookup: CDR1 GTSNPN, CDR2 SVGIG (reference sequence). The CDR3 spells CAWGTGWYDSKEETQYF. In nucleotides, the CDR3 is TGTGCCTGGGGAACTGGATGGTATGACAGCAAGGAGGAGACCCAGTACTTC.

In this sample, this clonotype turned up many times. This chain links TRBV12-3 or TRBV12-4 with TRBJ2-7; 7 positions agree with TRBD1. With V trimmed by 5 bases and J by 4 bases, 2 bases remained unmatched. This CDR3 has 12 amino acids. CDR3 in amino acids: CASSQQGYEQYF. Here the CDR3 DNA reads TGTGCCAGCAGTCAACAGGGGTACGAGCAGTACTTC.

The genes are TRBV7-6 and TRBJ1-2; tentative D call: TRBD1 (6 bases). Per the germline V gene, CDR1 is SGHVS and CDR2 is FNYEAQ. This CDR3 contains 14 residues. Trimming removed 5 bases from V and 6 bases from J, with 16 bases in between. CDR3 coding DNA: TGTGCCAGCAGCCTTAACGTCGGGGGGCATGGCTACACCTTC. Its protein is CASSLNVGGHGYTF.

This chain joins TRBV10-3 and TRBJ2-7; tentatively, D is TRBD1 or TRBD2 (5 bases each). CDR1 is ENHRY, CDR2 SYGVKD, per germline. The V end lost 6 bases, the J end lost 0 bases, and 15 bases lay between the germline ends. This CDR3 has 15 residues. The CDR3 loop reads CAIRSRDVYSYEQYF. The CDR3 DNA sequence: TGTGCCATCAGGTCCCGGGACGTCTACTCCTACGAGCAGTACTTC.

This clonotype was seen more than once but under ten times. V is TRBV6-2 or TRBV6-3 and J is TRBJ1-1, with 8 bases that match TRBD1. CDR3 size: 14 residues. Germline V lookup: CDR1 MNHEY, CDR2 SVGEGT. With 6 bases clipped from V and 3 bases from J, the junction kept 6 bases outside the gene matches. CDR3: CASSTQGVDTEAFF. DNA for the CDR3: TGTGCCAGCAGCACACAGGGGGTTGACACTGAAGCTTTCTTT.

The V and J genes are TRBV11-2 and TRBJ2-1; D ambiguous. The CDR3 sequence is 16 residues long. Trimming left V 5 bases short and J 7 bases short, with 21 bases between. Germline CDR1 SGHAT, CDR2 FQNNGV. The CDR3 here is CASSPLRGWRDNEQFF. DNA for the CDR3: TGTGCCAGCAGCCCTCTTCGTGGTTGGCGAGATAATGAGCAGTTCTTC.

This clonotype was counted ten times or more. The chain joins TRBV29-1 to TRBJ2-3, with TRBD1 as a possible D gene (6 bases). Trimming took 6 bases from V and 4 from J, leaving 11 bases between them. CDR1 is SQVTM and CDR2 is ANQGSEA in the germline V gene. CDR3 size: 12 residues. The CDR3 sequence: CSVPTGSDTQYF. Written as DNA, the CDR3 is TGCAGCGTCCCTACAGGGTCAGATACGCAGTATTTT.

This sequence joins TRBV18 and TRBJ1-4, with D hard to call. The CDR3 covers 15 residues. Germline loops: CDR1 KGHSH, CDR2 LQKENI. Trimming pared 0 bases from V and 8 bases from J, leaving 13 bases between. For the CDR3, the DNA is TGTGCCAGCTCACCACCGGCGGGGTGGGGAGAAAAACTGTTTTTT. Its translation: CASSPPAGWGEKLFF.

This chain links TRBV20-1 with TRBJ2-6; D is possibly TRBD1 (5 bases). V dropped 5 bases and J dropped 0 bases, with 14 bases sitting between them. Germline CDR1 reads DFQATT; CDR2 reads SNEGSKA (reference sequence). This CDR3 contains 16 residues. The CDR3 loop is CSAQGRTLSGANVLTF. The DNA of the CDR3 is TGCAGTGCTCAGGGTAGAACCCTCTCTGGGGCCAACGTCCTGACTTTC.

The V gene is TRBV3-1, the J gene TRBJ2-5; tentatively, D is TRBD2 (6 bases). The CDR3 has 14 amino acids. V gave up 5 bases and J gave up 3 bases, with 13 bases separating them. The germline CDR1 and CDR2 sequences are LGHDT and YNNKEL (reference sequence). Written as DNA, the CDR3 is TGTGCCAGCAGCAGGTGGGGGGAGGAAGAGACCCAGTACTTC. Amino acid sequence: CASSRWGEEETQYF.

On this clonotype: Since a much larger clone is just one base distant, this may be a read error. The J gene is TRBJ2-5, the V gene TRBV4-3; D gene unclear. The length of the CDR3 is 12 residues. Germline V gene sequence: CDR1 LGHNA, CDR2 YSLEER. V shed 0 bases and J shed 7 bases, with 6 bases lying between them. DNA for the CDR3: TGCGCCAGCAGCCAAGATTGGGGGACCCAGTACTTC. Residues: CASSQDWGTQYF.

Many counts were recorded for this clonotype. DNA for the CDR3: TGTGCCTGCGACCGCGGCCGCGAGCAGTTCTTC. Amino acids: CACDRGREQFF. The chain combines TRBV12-3 or TRBV12-4 with TRBJ2-1; D is ambiguous. The CDR3 is made up of 11 amino acids. V was clipped by 11 bases and J by 10 bases, with 15 bases between them.

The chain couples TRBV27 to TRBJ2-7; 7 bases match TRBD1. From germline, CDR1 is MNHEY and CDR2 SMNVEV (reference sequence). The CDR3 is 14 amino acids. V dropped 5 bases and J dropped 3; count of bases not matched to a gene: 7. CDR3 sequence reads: CASSPIDRVYEQYF. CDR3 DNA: TGTGCCAGCAGTCCCATAGACAGGGTCTACGAGCAGTACTTC.

DNA of the CDR3: TGCAGTGCTAGAGATCTAGGGAAAGGGACTAGCGGGCCCTACGAGCAGTACTTC. The encoded protein is CSARDLGKGTSGPYEQYF. J is TRBJ2-7 and V is TRBV20-1; 12 nucleotides align to TRBD2. CDR1 and CDR2 from the germline V gene are DFQATT and SNEGSKA (reference sequence). Unmatched junction bases numbered 11, after V lost 0 bases and J lost 2 bases. The length of the CDR3 is 18 residues.